This section outlines one T cell receptor beta chain sequence together with its context. Its antigen remains unknown. From the 120-subject validation cohort, which was separate from the roughly 620-subject first cohort, the donors were drawn. This entry comes from a study of cytomegalovirus exposure and HLA in healthy donors. Background on the study: The same platform used for the 650 to 700 first-cohort repertoires was also used for the 120 or so validation repertoires, as a later analysis reported. General study points: The study designated 150 or so TCR beta chains cytomegalovirus-associated.

The V end lost 4 bases, the J end lost 0 bases, and 13 bases lay between the germline ends. The CDR3 covers 14 residues. Germline V gives CDR1 SQVTM, CDR2 ANQGSEA. TCRdb's copy holds only in-frame clones and misses some; the assay was immunoSEQ multiplex PCR. The table has some 170,000 clones, 95% to 96% seen once. The source is a woman between 18 and 29 years old in good health and CMV-seronegative. The J gene is TRBJ2-7, the V gene TRBV29-1; D call uncertain. The sequencing input was PBMCs. The CDR3 bases are TGCAGCGTTGTGGGTGTTGGCGGCTCCTACGAGCAGTACTTC. It encodes CSVVGVGGSYEQYF.